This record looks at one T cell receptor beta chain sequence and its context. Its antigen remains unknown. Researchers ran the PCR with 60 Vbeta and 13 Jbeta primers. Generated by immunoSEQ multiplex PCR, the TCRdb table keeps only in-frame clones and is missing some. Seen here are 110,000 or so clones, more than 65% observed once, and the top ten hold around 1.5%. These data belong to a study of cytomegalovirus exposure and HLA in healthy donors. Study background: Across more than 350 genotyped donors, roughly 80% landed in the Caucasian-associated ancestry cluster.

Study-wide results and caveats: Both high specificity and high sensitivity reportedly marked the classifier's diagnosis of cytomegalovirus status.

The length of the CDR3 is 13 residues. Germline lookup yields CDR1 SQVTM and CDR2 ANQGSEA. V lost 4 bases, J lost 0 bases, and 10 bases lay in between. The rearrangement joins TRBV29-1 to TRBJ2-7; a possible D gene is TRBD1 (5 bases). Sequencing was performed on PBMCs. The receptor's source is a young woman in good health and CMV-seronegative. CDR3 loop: CSVVGALSYEQYF. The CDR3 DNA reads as TGCAGCGTTGTAGGGGCTCTCTCCTACGAGCAGTACTTC.